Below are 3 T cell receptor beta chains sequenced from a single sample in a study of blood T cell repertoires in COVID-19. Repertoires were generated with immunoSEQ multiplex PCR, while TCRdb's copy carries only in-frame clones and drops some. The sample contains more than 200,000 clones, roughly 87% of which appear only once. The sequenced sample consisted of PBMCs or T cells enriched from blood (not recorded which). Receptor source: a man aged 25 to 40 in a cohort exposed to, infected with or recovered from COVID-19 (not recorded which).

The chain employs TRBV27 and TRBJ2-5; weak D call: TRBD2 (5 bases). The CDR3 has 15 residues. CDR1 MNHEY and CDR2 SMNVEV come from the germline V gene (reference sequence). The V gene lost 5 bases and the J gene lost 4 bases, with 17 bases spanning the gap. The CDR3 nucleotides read TGTGCCAGCAGTATGCTTAATCGAGGGCTAGAGACCCAGTACTTC. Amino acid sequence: CASSMLNRGLETQYF.

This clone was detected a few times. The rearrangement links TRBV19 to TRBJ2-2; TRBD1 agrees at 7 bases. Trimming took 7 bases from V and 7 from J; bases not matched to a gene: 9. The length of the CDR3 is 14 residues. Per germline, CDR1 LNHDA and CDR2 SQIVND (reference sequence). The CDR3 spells CASTEQTGRGELFF. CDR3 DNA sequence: TGTGCCAGTACCGAGCAGACAGGGCGCGGGGAGCTGTTTTTT.

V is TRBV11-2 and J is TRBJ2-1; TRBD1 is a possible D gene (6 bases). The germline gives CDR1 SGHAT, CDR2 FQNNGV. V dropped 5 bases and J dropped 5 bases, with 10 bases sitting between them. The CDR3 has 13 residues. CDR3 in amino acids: CASSPWTDNEQFF. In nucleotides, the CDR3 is TGTGCCAGCAGCCCGTGGACAGACAATGAGCAGTTCTTC.